The 6 T cell receptor beta chains reported below all come from one sample, sequenced in a study of cytomegalovirus exposure and HLA in healthy donors. A multiplex PCR was run with 60 Vbeta primers and 13 Jbeta primers. TCRdb keeps only in-frame clones here, not all; method: immunoSEQ multiplex PCR. This table has about 130,000 clones, 75% to 85% appearing once. The material sequenced was PBMCs. These receptors originate from a man aged 35-49 years in good health and CMV-seronegative.

The chain is built from TRBV29-1 and TRBJ1-2, with TRBD1 matching 7 bases. The CDR3 length is 14 residues. The J segment lost 6 bases and the V segment lost 0 bases, leaving 7 bases of the junction unmatched. Germline lookup yields CDR1 SQVTM and CDR2 ANQGSEA. CDR3 amino acids: CSVEETGSPHGYTF. CDR3 nucleotides: TGCAGCGTTGAAGAGACAGGGAGTCCGCATGGCTACACCTTC. Variable domain in full (rest from reference TRBV29-1 and TRBJ1-2): SAVISQKPSRDICQRGTSLTIQCQVDSQVTMMFWYRQQPGQSLTLIATANQGSEATYESGFVIDKFPISRPNLTFSTLTVSNMSPEDSSIYLCSVEETGSPHGYTFGSGTRLTVV.

The CDR3: CASSPLGGWGEKLFF. CDR3 nucleotide sequence: TGTGCCAGCAGCCCCCTCGGAGGGTGGGGTGAAAAACTGTTTTTT. The V gene is TRBV11-2, the J gene TRBJ1-4; no firm D call. Looked up from germline, CDR1 is SGHAT and CDR2 is FQNNGV. V was pared by 5 bases and J by 7 bases, with 17 bases between. The CDR3 is made up of 15 amino acids.

The chain has TRBV28 and TRBJ2-5; maybe TRBD1 (6 bases). Gene TRBJ2-7 matches the end of the DNA better, so the J call may be wrong. The CDR3 spans 15 residues. The germline V gene encodes CDR1 MDHEN and CDR2 SYDVKM. The CDR3 DNA sequence: TGTGCCAGCAGTTTTGTCACCGACAGGTCCTACGAGCAGTACTTC. It is translated as CASSFVTDRSYEQYF.

This clone was seen a handful of times. This chain uses TRBV10-2 with TRBJ2-5; 7 bases are a match to TRBD1. This CDR3 comprises 15 residues. CDR1 and CDR2 (germline): WSHSY, SAAADI. Unmatched junction bases numbered 9, after V lost 4 bases and J lost 4 bases. CDR3 sequence: CASSGNRGGSETQYF. CDR3 coding DNA: TGCGCCAGCAGTGGGAACAGGGGTGGGTCAGAGACCCAGTACTTC.

This clone was counted a single time. The J gene is TRBJ2-5, the V gene TRBV2; D is perhaps TRBD1 (6 bases). V was clipped by 1 base and J by 2 bases, with 11 bases between them. Germline CDR1 and CDR2: SNHLY and FYNNEI. CDR3 size: 15 residues. The CDR3 DNA sequence: TGTGCCAGCAGTGAAGACAGGGCGGTTCAAGAGACCCAGTACTTC. This gives the protein CASSEDRAVQETQYF.

This clone turned up a few times. J is TRBJ1-1 and V is TRBV30, with TRBD1 matching over 9 bases. Germline lookup yields CDR1 GTSNPN and CDR2 SVGIG (reference sequence). V gave up 2 bases and J gave up 4 bases; unmatched junction bases: 8. CDR3 length: 15 residues. This chain's CDR3 is CAWSPLRTGATEAFF. DNA for the CDR3: TGTGCCTGGAGTCCACTACGGACAGGGGCCACTGAAGCTTTCTTT.